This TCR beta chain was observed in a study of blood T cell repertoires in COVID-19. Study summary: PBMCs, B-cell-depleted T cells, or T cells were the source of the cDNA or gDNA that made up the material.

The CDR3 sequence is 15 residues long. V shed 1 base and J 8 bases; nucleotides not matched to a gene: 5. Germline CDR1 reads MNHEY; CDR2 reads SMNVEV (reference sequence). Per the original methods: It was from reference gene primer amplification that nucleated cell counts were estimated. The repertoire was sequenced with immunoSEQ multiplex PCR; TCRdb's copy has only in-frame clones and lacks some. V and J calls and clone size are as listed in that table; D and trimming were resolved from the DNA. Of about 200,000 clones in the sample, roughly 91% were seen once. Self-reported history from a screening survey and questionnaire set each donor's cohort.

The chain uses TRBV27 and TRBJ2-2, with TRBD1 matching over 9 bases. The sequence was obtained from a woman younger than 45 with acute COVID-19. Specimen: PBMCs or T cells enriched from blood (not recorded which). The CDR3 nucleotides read TGTGCCAGCAGTTTATTGGGGACAGGGAATGGGGAGCTGTTTTTT. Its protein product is CASSLLGTGNGELFF.